This T cell receptor (beta chain) was sequenced in a study of blood T cell repertoires in COVID-19. Study-level information: Sample material is recorded as cDNA or gDNA derived from T cells, B-cell-depleted T cells, or PBMCs.

CDR1 SGHAT and CDR2 FQNNGV come from the germline V gene. The CDR3 totals 13 residues. V was pared by 2 bases and J by 8 bases, with 9 bases between. In the study's own analysis: For nucleated cells, counts were estimated from reference gene primer amplification. Assay: immunoSEQ multiplex PCR; the TCRdb copy retains only in-frame clones and omits some. V and J calls and clone size are copied from that table; D and trimming were computed from the DNA. The sample includes some 240,000 clones, about 90% of them seen just once. This sequence originates from a man aged 55 to 69 with COVID-19, enrolled during active disease. Source material: peripheral blood. V is TRBV11-2 and J is TRBJ1-4, with D unclear. CDR3 nucleotides: TGTGCCAGCAGCTTAATGGGAGGGGAAAAACTGTTTTTT. As protein: CASSLMGGEKLFF.